The present TCR beta chain was sequenced within a study of blood T cell repertoires in COVID-19. Across the whole study: T cells, B-cell-depleted T cells, or PBMCs provided the cDNA or gDNA that served as material.

Between the trimmed V and J ends, which lost 5 bases and 4 bases, there was a span of 11 bases. Germline V gene lookup returns CDR1 MNHEY and CDR2 SVGAGI. This CDR3 spans 14 amino acids. Original processing notes: It was from reference gene primer amplification that nucleated cell counts were estimated. Assay: immunoSEQ multiplex PCR; the TCRdb copy retains only in-frame clones and omits some. V and J calls and clone size are those listed in that table; D and trimming were worked out from the DNA. The sample has roughly 77,000 clones; just under 90% are singletons. The receptor's source is a woman older than 75 with active COVID-19. This rearrangement joins TRBV6-5 to TRBJ1-4; D call uncertain. Sequenced input: peripheral blood. CDR3: CASSPFFLNEKLFF. As DNA, the CDR3 is TGTGCCAGCAGTCCTTTCTTCCTTAATGAAAAACTGTTTTTT.